Listed here is a single TCR beta chain. The CDR3 length is 15 residues. CDR1 is SGDLS and CDR2 is YYNGEE in the germline V gene. V trimming: 0 bases; J trimming: 3 bases; junction bases outside the gene matches: 3. The data were taken from a study of identifying expanded T cells in peripheral blood. Repertoires were generated with immunoSEQ multiplex PCR, while TCRdb's copy carries only in-frame clones and drops some. Altogether 100,000 to 150,000 clones are present, 80% to 90% being singletons, with the ten largest covering around 8.4%. The sample taken for sequencing was blood. The chain combines TRBV9 with TRBJ1-1; 9 nucleotides match TRBD1. This receptor was obtained from a person aged 18 to 70 in good health. This chain's CDR3 is CASSVAGTGHTEAFF. In nucleotides, the CDR3 is TGTGCCAGCAGCGTAGCTGGGACAGGGCACACTGAAGCTTTCTTT.